This is a list of T cell receptor beta chains from one sample in a study of T cell repertoires in cytomegalovirus infection. TCRdb analysed the reads with MiXCR anew, one entry per CDR3 protein. The repertoire holds under 800,000 distinct CDR3 sequences, approximately 24% seen once, with approximately 8% in the top ten. The sample was CD8+ T cells from PBMCs. Receptors were obtained from a human donor in good health (CMV status not recorded). Some clones in this sample may be carry-over from other donors' samples. Both conserved end residues are trimmed from each CDR3. The order of the fields is CDR3 protein, D gene, V gene. The D gene is left open where the match is weak.

cdr3_aa: AIRGSISGGIAQF
d_call: TRBD2
v_call: TRBV10-3

cdr3_aa: ASSARGEMNTEAF
d_call: NA
v_call: TRBV2

cdr3_aa: ASTPGVAGDEQF
d_call: NA
v_call: TRBV7-6

cdr3_aa: ASSSEGGIQY
d_call: NA
v_call: TRBV11-2

cdr3_aa: ASSNGDTGTDTQY
d_call: NA
v_call: TRBV7-6

cdr3_aa: SVGDRGLQQETQY
d_call: NA
v_call: TRBV29-1

cdr3_aa: ASSVSWGSNEQF
d_call: NA
v_call: TRBV9

cdr3_aa: ASTSARQGRAGELF
d_call: NA
v_call: TRBV28

cdr3_aa: ASSPTSRETQY
d_call: NA
v_call: TRBV27

cdr3_aa: ASSSDRGVLDTQY
d_call: TRBD1
v_call: TRBV7-8

cdr3_aa: ASSPTSPGELF
d_call: NA
v_call: TRBV7-6

cdr3_aa: ASSTRLGPDTQY
d_call: NA
v_call: TRBV7-2

cdr3_aa: ASSLTRLDRGIYGYT
d_call: TRBD1
v_call: TRBV7-9

cdr3_aa: ASSWAPRYGYT
d_call: NA
v_call: TRBV12-3/TRBV12-4

cdr3_aa: ASRGTSGVWDTQY
d_call: TRBD2
v_call: TRBV28

cdr3_aa: ASSHGRGAYTDTQY
d_call: NA
v_call: TRBV14

cdr3_aa: ASSPGTGNSSLH
d_call: NA
v_call: TRBV9

cdr3_aa: SARALAGGDEQF
d_call: TRBD2
v_call: TRBV20-1

cdr3_aa: ASSLGHLFSGANVLT
d_call: NA
v_call: TRBV7-4

cdr3_aa: ASGLVASGSSYNEQF
d_call: TRBD2
v_call: TRBV12-5

cdr3_aa: ASSLGVLEQY
d_call: NA
v_call: TRBV7-8

cdr3_aa: ASSLLALSEQF
d_call: NA
v_call: TRBV12-3/TRBV12-4

cdr3_aa: ASSEYFTESTGELF
d_call: NA
v_call: TRBV25-1

cdr3_aa: ASSILRDTIYQPQH
d_call: NA
v_call: TRBV19

cdr3_aa: ASSLNRGLSPLH
d_call: TRBD1
v_call: TRBV5-5

cdr3_aa: ASSYGHTQY
d_call: NA
v_call: TRBV6-2/TRBV6-3

cdr3_aa: ASSSSTGSLHEQY
d_call: TRBD1
v_call: TRBV7-9

cdr3_aa: ASSQRQGFGNQPQH
d_call: TRBD1
v_call: TRBV7-8

cdr3_aa: ASSSKGGGSTEAF
d_call: NA
v_call: TRBV6-6

cdr3_aa: ASSGFRATVYGYT
d_call: NA
v_call: TRBV2

cdr3_aa: ASGNRVPSTDTQY
d_call: NA
v_call: TRBV28

cdr3_aa: SAREPGQGGLAEAF
d_call: TRBD1
v_call: TRBV20-1

cdr3_aa: ASSLTGQGAAEAF
d_call: TRBD1
v_call: TRBV12-3/TRBV12-4

cdr3_aa: ASSLSAVADTDTQY
d_call: NA
v_call: TRBV19

cdr3_aa: ASVQGAYRKNIQY
d_call: TRBD1
v_call: TRBV2

cdr3_aa: ASSYRMGTTYNEQF
d_call: NA
v_call: TRBV6-2/TRBV6-3

cdr3_aa: SARPYRGHNTGELF
d_call: TRBD1
v_call: TRBV20-1

cdr3_aa: ASSMILGSQPQH
d_call: NA
v_call: TRBV19

cdr3_aa: ASSLALKDTQY
d_call: NA
v_call: TRBV7-8

cdr3_aa: ASSYSGSGNTEAF
d_call: NA
v_call: TRBV6-5

cdr3_aa: AASVGPATEAF
d_call: NA
v_call: TRBV6-2/TRBV6-3

cdr3_aa: ASSLEGTSEGTQY
d_call: TRBD2
v_call: TRBV5-5

cdr3_aa: ASSSGQGPGTDTQY
d_call: NA
v_call: TRBV28

cdr3_aa: ASSYSRLQETQY
d_call: NA
v_call: TRBV6-6

cdr3_aa: SALGTGDTEAF
d_call: TRBD1
v_call: TRBV20-1

cdr3_aa: ASSRNPGRDGYT
d_call: NA
v_call: TRBV6-6

cdr3_aa: ASSFVFGQGPSYGYT
d_call: NA
v_call: TRBV28